This T cell receptor beta chain was sequenced during a study of read filtering for tumor transcriptome and immune sequencing. About the study: R-ISS stage counts were 8 for I, approximately 15 for II, 6 or 7 for III.

Details on this clonotype: Its antigen is not known.

Points from the study as a whole: Compared with RNA-seq, IR-seq gave much higher clonotype depth and reliability.

Between the trimmed V and J ends, which lost 1 base and 4 bases, there was a span of 16 bases. This CDR3 region has 15 residues. CDR1 is GTSNPN and CDR2 is SVGIG in the germline V gene (reference sequence). This library used around 400 ng RNA and molecular barcoded adaptors spanning alpha/delta and beta/gamma chains. TCRdb itself ran the reads through MiXCR, one entry per CDR3 protein. The sample yields about 27,000 distinct CDR3 sequences, approximately 15% seen once. The rearrangement links TRBV30 to TRBJ1-1; D unclear. This TCR came from a donor older than 35 with multiple myeloma. Sequenced material: a population of CD138-negative cells sorted from bone marrow. The CDR3 DNA reads TGTGCCTGGAGTGCCCCTTCCCAAACGGGCACTGAAGCTTTCTTT. Its translation: CAWSAPSQTGTEAFF.